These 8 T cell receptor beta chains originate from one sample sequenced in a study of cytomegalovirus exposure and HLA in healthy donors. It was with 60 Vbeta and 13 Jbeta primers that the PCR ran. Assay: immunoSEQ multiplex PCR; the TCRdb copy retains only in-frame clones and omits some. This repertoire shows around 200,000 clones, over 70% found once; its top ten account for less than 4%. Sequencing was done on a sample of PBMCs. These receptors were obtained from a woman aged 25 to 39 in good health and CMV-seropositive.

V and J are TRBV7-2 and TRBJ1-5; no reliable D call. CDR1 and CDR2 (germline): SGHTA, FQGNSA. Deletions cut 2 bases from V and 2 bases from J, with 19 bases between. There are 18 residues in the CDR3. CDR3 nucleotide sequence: TGTGCCAGCAGCTTAATGCCTCAGGCAGTATGGGGCAATCAGCCCCAGCATTTT. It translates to CASSLMPQAVWGNQPQHF.

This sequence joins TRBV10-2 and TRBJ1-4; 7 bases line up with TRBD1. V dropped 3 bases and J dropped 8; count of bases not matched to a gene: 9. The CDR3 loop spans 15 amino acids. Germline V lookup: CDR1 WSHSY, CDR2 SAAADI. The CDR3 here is CASSDSTGLFEKLFF. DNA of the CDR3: TGCGCCAGCAGTGACTCGACAGGGTTATTCGAAAAACTGTTTTTT.

Here the CDR3 DNA reads TGTGCCAGCAGCCCTCGGAGCGGGACAGATACGCAGTATTTT. Translating gives CASSPRSGTDTQYF. The chain links TRBV11-3 to TRBJ2-3, with a tentative D call TRBD2 (6 bases). V was trimmed by 5 bases and J by 3 bases, leaving 12 bases between them. The CDR3 contains 14 residues. CDR1 SGHNT and CDR2 YENEEA come from the germline V gene. Full variable domain (missing parts from reference TRBV11-3 and TRBJ2-3): EAGVVQSPRYKIIEKKQPVAFWCNPISGHNTLYWYLQNLGQGPELLIRYENEEAVDDSQLPKDRFSAERLKGVDSTLKIQPAELGDSAVYLCASSPRSGTDTQYFGPGTRLTVL.

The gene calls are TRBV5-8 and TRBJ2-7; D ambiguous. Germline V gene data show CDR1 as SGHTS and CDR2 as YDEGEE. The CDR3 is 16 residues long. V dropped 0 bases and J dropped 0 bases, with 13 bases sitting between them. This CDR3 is CASSLGSWSSSYEQYF. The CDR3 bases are TGTGCCAGCAGCTTGGGATCTTGGAGTAGCTCCTACGAGCAGTACTTC.

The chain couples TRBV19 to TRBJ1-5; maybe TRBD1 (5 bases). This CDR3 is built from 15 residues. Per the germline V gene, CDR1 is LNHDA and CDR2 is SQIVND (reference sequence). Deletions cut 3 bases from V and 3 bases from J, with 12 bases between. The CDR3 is CASSISGAPNQPQHF. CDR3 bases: TGTGCCAGTAGTATCAGCGGGGCACCCAATCAGCCCCAGCATTTT.

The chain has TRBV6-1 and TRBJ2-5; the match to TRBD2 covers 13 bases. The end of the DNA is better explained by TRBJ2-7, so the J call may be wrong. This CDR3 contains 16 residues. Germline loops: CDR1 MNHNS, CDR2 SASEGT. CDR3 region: CASSGRTSGSFYEQYF. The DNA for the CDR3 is TGTGCCAGCAGTGGCCGGACTAGCGGGAGTTTTTACGAGCAGTACTTC.

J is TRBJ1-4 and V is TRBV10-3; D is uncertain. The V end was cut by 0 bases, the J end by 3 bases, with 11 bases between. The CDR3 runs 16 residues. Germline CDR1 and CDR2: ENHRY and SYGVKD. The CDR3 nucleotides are TGTGCCATCAGTGAGTCTCGCCTAGGCGCTAATGAAAAACTGTTTTTT. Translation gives CAISESRLGANEKLFF.

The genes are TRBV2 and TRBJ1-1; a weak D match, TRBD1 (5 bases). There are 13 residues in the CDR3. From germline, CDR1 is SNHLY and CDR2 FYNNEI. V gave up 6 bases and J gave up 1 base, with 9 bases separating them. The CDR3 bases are TGTGCCAGCAGGGAGACAGCGAACACTGAAGCTTTCTTT. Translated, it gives CASRETANTEAFF.